This record concerns one T cell receptor (beta chain) sequence. Its antigen is not identified. The data were taken from a study of cytomegalovirus exposure and HLA in healthy donors. The study, taken as a whole, reports: Certain sequence variants were highly shared and formed a cluster, and this cluster was likely a sequencing artifact. Several of the most significant clusters appeared, in a later analysis, to be linked to common viral pathogens.

Amplification used 60 Vbeta primers and 13 Jbeta primers. Produced via immunoSEQ multiplex PCR; TCRdb's table is partial and in-frame only. This repertoire shows fewer than 110,000 clones, roughly 79% found once; its top ten account for roughly 4%. Input material: PBMCs. The clonotype was recovered from a man aged 35-49 years in good health and CMV-seronegative.

CDR3: CASSVVGGSFGNEQFF. For the CDR3, the DNA is TGTGCCAGCAGCGTAGTGGGGGGAAGTTTTGGTAATGAGCAGTTCTTC. The chain has TRBV9 and TRBJ2-1, with a possible D match to TRBD2 (6 bases). The CDR3 length is 16 residues. Germline values: CDR1 SGDLS, CDR2 YYNGEE. Between the trimmed V and J ends, which lost 0 bases and 7 bases, there was a span of 17 bases.